The table lists the clone carrying this T cell receptor (beta chain) with a count of one. This sample stems from a study of blood T cell repertoires in COVID-19. Clones were read by immunoSEQ multiplex PCR, and TCRdb kept only the in-frame ones, dropping some. The table has approximately 300,000 clones, 90% to 95% seen once. This clonotype originated in a woman in her thirties who had been exposed to COVID-19. The sample comprised PBMCs or T cells enriched from blood (not recorded which).

DNA for the CDR3: TGCGCCAGCGGATTCGGGGGAAGGTACGAGCAGTACTTC. Translation: CASGFGGRYEQYF. The V gene is TRBV5-1, the J gene TRBJ2-7; weak D call: TRBD2 (6 bases). In germline, CDR1 is SGHRS, CDR2 YFSETQ. Trimming cost V 7 bases and J 4 bases, with 15 bases left between them. The CDR3 is 13 amino acids.